The 30 T cell receptor beta chains listed next were all sequenced from one sample in a study of cytomegalovirus exposure and HLA in healthy donors. It was with 60 Vbeta and 13 Jbeta primers that the PCR ran. Data came from immunoSEQ multiplex PCR; TCRdb stores just in-frame clones and leaves some out. The sample has about 150,000 clones, about 84% seen once. Sample: PBMCs. These receptors originate from a woman aged 40-49 years in good health and CMV-seropositive.

V gene TRBV7-3 combines with J gene TRBJ2-3, with 9 bases identical to TRBD1. V lost 4 bases and J lost 3; bases outside the gene matches: 8. Germline V gene data show CDR1 as SGHTA and CDR2 as FQGTGA. This CDR3 contains 16 residues. The CDR3 here is CASSSRGQGSTDTQYF. Written as DNA, the CDR3 is TGTGCCAGCAGCTCAAGGGGACAGGGAAGTACAGATACGCAGTATTTT.

V and J are TRBV27 and TRBJ2-1; TRBD2 aligns across 14 bases. The CDR3 has 19 amino acids. J lost 4 bases, V lost 5 bases, and 13 bases had no gene match. The germline V gene encodes CDR1 MNHEY and CDR2 SMNVEV (reference sequence). CDR3 loop: CASSTPGLAGVLSYNEQFF. CDR3 bases: TGTGCCAGCAGTACCCCGGGACTAGCGGGAGTCCTTTCTTACAATGAGCAGTTCTTC.

V is TRBV2 and J is TRBJ2-3; 11 bases align to TRBD2. Germline V lookup: CDR1 SNHLY, CDR2 FYNNEI. Trimming removed 2 bases from V and 4 bases from J; junction bases left unmatched: 5. This CDR3 has 16 amino acids. The CDR3, as DNA: TGTGCCAGCAGTGAATTACTAGCGGGAGCCTCAGATACGCAGTATTTT. Residues: CASSELLAGASDTQYF.

The V gene is TRBV11-3, the J gene TRBJ2-3, with D possibly TRBD2 on 6 matching bases. The CDR3 consists of 14 residues. Trimming stripped 5 bases from V and 1 base from J, with 10 bases between. Germline V CDR1 and CDR2: SGHNT, YENEEA. The CDR3 is CASSRGVCTDTQYF. The CDR3, as DNA: TGTGCCAGCAGCCGCGGGGTATGCACAGATACGCAGTATTTT.

The chain employs TRBV6-1 and TRBJ2-6; TRBD1 is a possible D gene (5 bases). Trimming pared 4 bases from V and 0 bases from J, leaving 7 bases between. The germline CDR1 and CDR2 sequences are MNHNS and SASEGT. The CDR3 totals 15 residues. This CDR3 reads CASSGGSSGANVLTF. CDR3 nucleotide sequence: TGTGCCAGCAGTGGGGGCTCCTCTGGGGCCAACGTCCTGACTTTC.

The V call is TRBV28, the J call TRBJ2-1; TRBD2 matches 7 bases. The germline CDR1 and CDR2 sequences are MDHEN and SYDVKM. The CDR3 consists of 12 residues. The V gene end was trimmed by 5 bases and the J gene end by 10 bases; junction bases not matched to a gene: 5. CDR3 loop: CASSLQTSEQFF. CDR3 sequence (DNA): TGTGCCAGCAGTCTCCAGACTAGCGAGCAGTTCTTC.

The chain joins TRBV18 to TRBJ2-1; a weak D match, TRBD1 (6 bases). This CDR3 has 15 amino acids. Germline V gene lookup returns CDR1 KGHSH and CDR2 LQKENI. The germline V and J ends were trimmed by 0 bases and 7 bases, with 13 bases remaining between them. The CDR3 DNA follows: TGTGCCAGCTCACCACCGAGGGCCCAGGGGAATGAGCAGTTCTTC. It encodes CASSPPRAQGNEQFF.

This clone was seen only once. The chain uses TRBV30 and TRBJ1-2, with TRBD1 matching 8 bases. CDR1 GTSNPN and CDR2 SVGIG come from the germline V gene (reference sequence). V dropped 3 bases and J dropped 4; count of bases not matched to a gene: 4. The CDR3 has 13 amino acids. The CDR3 DNA is TGTGCCTGGAGCCTAGACAGGGGCTATGGCTACACCTTC. Translated: CAWSLDRGYGYTF.

The V gene is TRBV6-5, the J gene TRBJ1-2; D is ambiguous. V gave up 5 bases and J gave up 4 bases, with 11 bases separating them. The CDR3 spans 13 residues. Germline CDR1 is MNHEY and CDR2 is SVGAGI. DNA of the CDR3: TGTGCCAGCAGTCCTCGGTCCTCCTATGGCTACACCTTC. It is translated as CASSPRSSYGYTF.

The chain joins TRBV5-6 to TRBJ2-3; TRBD1 agrees at 12 bases. The CDR3 runs 15 residues. The V and J ends lost 4 bases and 4 bases, in that order; junction bases with no gene match: 4. Looked up from germline, CDR1 is SGHDT and CDR2 is YYEEEE. The CDR3 loop reads CASSQGTGGADTQYF. The DNA of the CDR3 is TGTGCCAGCAGCCAGGGGACAGGGGGCGCAGATACGCAGTATTTT.

The chain carries TRBV7-9 and TRBJ2-7, with D possibly being TRBD1 (5 bases). This CDR3 comprises 13 residues. From germline, CDR1 is SEHNR and CDR2 FQNEAQ (reference sequence). V gave up 5 bases and J gave up 4 bases, with 12 bases separating them. CDR3 region: CASSPQGMYEQYF. Written as DNA, the CDR3 is TGTGCCAGCAGCCCGCAGGGAATGTACGAGCAGTACTTC.

As DNA, the CDR3 is TGTGCCTGGAGTGTACGGAGGCAGGGGGCTTCTCGGAACTATGGCTACACCTTC. Translating it yields CAWSVRRQGASRNYGYTF. The chain uses TRBV30 and TRBJ1-2, with 8 nucleotides matching TRBD1. V was clipped by 0 bases and J by 2 bases; unmatched bases: 14. Germline V gives CDR1 GTSNPN, CDR2 SVGIG (reference sequence). The CDR3 has 18 amino acids.

V is TRBV27 and J is TRBJ2-2, with D uncertain. Germline V lookup: CDR1 MNHEY, CDR2 SMNVEV (reference sequence). Trimming shortened V by 2 bases and J by 2 bases, and 9 bases separated the two germline ends. CDR3 length: 15 amino acids. The DNA for the CDR3 is TGTGCCAGCAGTTTACTCCCAGGCAACACCGGGGAGCTGTTTTTT. As protein: CASSLLPGNTGELFF.

The chain uses TRBV4-2 and TRBJ1-3; D remains unclear. V lost 2 bases to trimming and J lost 0 bases, with 20 bases between them. Germline V gene sequence: CDR1 LGHNA, CDR2 YNFKEQ. CDR3 length equals 19 residues. The CDR3 bases are TGTGCCAGCAGCCAATATAGGAGGAGTCATAGCAGCTCTGGAAACACCATATATTTT. Encoded protein: CASSQYRRSHSSSGNTIYF.

This clone has a single count. The rearrangement links TRBV6-5 to TRBJ2-7, with 7 bases identical to TRBD2. After removal of 2 bases from V and 4 bases from J, the junction contained 5 bases not matched to a gene. The length of the CDR3 is 14 residues. Germline V gene sequence: CDR1 MNHEY, CDR2 SVGAGI. In DNA, the CDR3 is TGTGCCAGCAGTTACGGGGGGAGGGAATACGAGCAGTACTTC. Protein sequence: CASSYGGREYEQYF.

The rearrangement uses TRBV10-3 and TRBJ1-5; a possible D gene is TRBD1 (5 bases). V lost 2 bases and J lost 3, with 14 bases in between. The length of the CDR3 is 16 residues. The germline CDR1 and CDR2 sequences are ENHRY and SYGVKD. CDR3 DNA: TGTGCCATCAGTGAGGGGGTGGGGGGGACCAATCAGCCCCAGCATTTT. It yields the protein CAISEGVGGTNQPQHF.

The chain links TRBV6-5 to TRBJ2-1, with D possibly matching TRBD2 (5 bases). In germline, CDR1 is MNHEY, CDR2 SVGAGI. Trimming pared 4 bases from V and 4 bases from J, leaving 17 bases between. This CDR3 has 16 amino acids. CDR3 DNA: TGTGCCAGCAGTTCCATGAGGGAGTGGGCTTACAATGAGCAGTTCTTC. This translates into CASSSMREWAYNEQFF.

This clone was found a few times. The chain combines TRBV14 with TRBJ2-1, with 7 bases lining up with TRBD1. The CDR3 has 16 amino acids. Germline-derived CDR1 and CDR2 are SGHDN and FVKESK. V gave up 0 bases and J gave up 3 bases; unmatched junction bases: 5. CDR3 sequence (DNA): TGTGCCAGCAGCCAAGACTGGGGACAGCTCTACAATGAGCAGTTCTTC. This encodes CASSQDWGQLYNEQFF. The full variable domain, in which reference TRBV14 and TRBJ2-1 provide the parts outside the CDR3, is EAGVTQFPSHSVIEKGQTVTLRCDPISGHDNLYWYRRVMGKEIKFLLHFVKESKQDESGMPNNRFLAERTGGTYSTLKVQPAELEDSGVYFCASSQDWGQLYNEQFFGPGTRLTVL.

This clone was detected only a few times. This chain links TRBV5-1 with TRBJ2-5; maybe TRBD1 (7 bases). Germline lookup yields CDR1 SGHRS and CDR2 YFSETQ. The length of the CDR3 is 15 residues. The germline V and J ends were trimmed by 0 bases and 5 bases, with 14 bases remaining between them. This chain's CDR3 is CASSLEGQRAETQYF. CDR3 DNA sequence: TGCGCCAGCAGCTTGGAGGGACAGCGGGCGGAGACCCAGTACTTC.

This rearrangement joins TRBV2 to TRBJ2-1, with TRBD2 matching over 9 bases. Germline CDR1 is SNHLY and CDR2 is FYNNEI. V lost 6 bases to trimming and J lost 4 bases; unmatched junction nucleotides: 4. The CDR3 has 14 residues. CDR3 loop: CASRSLAGYNEQFF. CDR3 DNA sequence: TGTGCCAGCAGGTCGCTAGCGGGGTACAATGAGCAGTTCTTC.

The gene calls are TRBV6-5 and TRBJ1-4; 7 positions match TRBD1. The length of the CDR3 is 15 residues. With V trimmed by 4 bases and J by 8 bases, 10 bases remained unmatched. The germline CDR1 and CDR2 sequences are MNHEY and SVGAGI. CDR3 bases: TGTGCCAGCAGTTTGGCGAGGGGGCGGGGAGAAAAACTGTTTTTT. It codes for CASSLARGRGEKLFF.

V usage is TRBV5-1 and J usage is TRBJ1-5, with D tentatively TRBD1 (5 bases). Germline CDR1 SGHRS, CDR2 YFSETQ. The CDR3 length is 14 residues. V lost 0 bases and J 2 bases, leaving 6 bases between the germline ends. For the CDR3, the DNA is TGCGCCAGCAGCTTGGTAGGGGGCAATCAGCCCCAGCATTTT. This translates into CASSLVGGNQPQHF.

This clone showed up just once. This chain joins TRBV30 and TRBJ2-6, with 12 bases fitting TRBD1. Germline V lookup: CDR1 GTSNPN, CDR2 SVGIG (reference sequence). The CDR3 has 16 residues. Unmatched junction bases numbered 7, after V lost 8 bases and J lost 2 bases. The CDR3 region is CAGGTGGIAGANVLTF. CDR3 sequence (DNA): TGTGCCGGGGGGACAGGGGGCATAGCTGGGGCCAACGTCCTGACTTTC.

This sequence joins TRBV10-2 and TRBJ1-2, with 7 nucleotides matching TRBD1. V lost 0 bases, J lost 4 bases, and 8 bases stayed unmatched. This CDR3 is 16 amino acids long. CDR1 WSHSY and CDR2 SAAADI come from the germline V gene. CDR3 amino acids: CASSESIGTAFYGYTF. In nucleotides, the CDR3 is TGCGCCAGCAGTGAGTCAATCGGGACAGCCTTCTATGGCTACACCTTC.

V gene TRBV7-8 combines with J gene TRBJ1-5, with D perhaps TRBD1 (5 bases). Germline V gene lookup returns CDR1 SGHVS and CDR2 FQNEAQ. Trimming stripped 5 bases from V and 4 bases from J, with 18 bases between. The CDR3 runs to 16 residues. CDR3 loop: CASSRVMGQFNQPQHF. The CDR3 region has the DNA TGTGCCAGCAGCCGGGTGATGGGGCAGTTTAATCAGCCCCAGCATTTT.

The rearrangement joins TRBV18 to TRBJ2-1; D may be TRBD1 (6 bases). V shed 0 bases and J shed 6 bases, with 15 bases lying between them. Per the germline V gene, CDR1 is KGHSH and CDR2 is LQKENI. This CDR3 comprises 16 residues. CDR3 region: CASSPPNRVPINEQFF. CDR3 bases: TGTGCCAGCTCACCACCGAACAGGGTACCCATCAATGAGCAGTTCTTC.

The chain carries TRBV9 and TRBJ2-5; D may be TRBD2 (5 bases). Germline values: CDR1 SGDLS, CDR2 YYNGEE. The V end lost 4 bases, the J end lost 4 bases, and 17 bases lay between the germline ends. This CDR3 is 15 amino acids long. The CDR3 sequence: CASSSQDSRRETQYF. In nucleotides, the CDR3 is TGTGCCAGCAGCTCGCAGGACTCGCGGAGAGAGACCCAGTACTTC.

This clone has only a few counts. The chain combines TRBV7-6 with TRBJ1-5; D might be TRBD1 (5 bases). Germline CDR1 reads SGHVS; CDR2 reads FNYEAQ. CDR3 length: 15 residues. Deletions cut 5 bases from V and 0 bases from J, with 11 bases between. CDR3 residues: CASSPGLASNQPQHF. The CDR3 DNA reads TGTGCCAGCAGCCCGGGACTGGCTAGCAATCAGCCCCAGCATTTT. Full variable domain (rest looked up from reference TRBV7-6 and TRBJ1-5): GAGVSQSPRYKVTKRGQDVALRCDPISGHVSLYWYRQALGQGPEFLTYFNYEAQQDKSGLPNDRFSAERPEGSISTLTIQRTEQRDSAMYRCASSPGLASNQPQHFGDGTRLSIL.

This clone came up once. V gene TRBV5-1 combines with J gene TRBJ2-7, with 8 positions matching TRBD1. Germline loops: CDR1 SGHRS, CDR2 YFSETQ. The CDR3 totals 14 residues. V lost 0 bases to trimming and J lost 6 bases; unmatched junction nucleotides: 5. CDR3 in amino acids: CASSLGTGTVEQYF. The CDR3 bases are TGCGCCAGCAGCTTGGGGACAGGGACCGTCGAGCAGTACTTC.

The chain is built from TRBV14 and TRBJ2-3, with TRBD2 matching 12 bases. The CDR3 is 19 amino acids. J gave up 3 bases and V 4 bases, and 14 bases lay outside the gene matches. CDR1 is SGHDN and CDR2 is FVKESK in the germline V gene. Written as DNA, the CDR3 is TGTGCCAGCAGCCCAGGACTAGCGGGATTTTATTTGGAGACAGATACGCAGTATTTT. It translates to CASSPGLAGFYLETDTQYF.